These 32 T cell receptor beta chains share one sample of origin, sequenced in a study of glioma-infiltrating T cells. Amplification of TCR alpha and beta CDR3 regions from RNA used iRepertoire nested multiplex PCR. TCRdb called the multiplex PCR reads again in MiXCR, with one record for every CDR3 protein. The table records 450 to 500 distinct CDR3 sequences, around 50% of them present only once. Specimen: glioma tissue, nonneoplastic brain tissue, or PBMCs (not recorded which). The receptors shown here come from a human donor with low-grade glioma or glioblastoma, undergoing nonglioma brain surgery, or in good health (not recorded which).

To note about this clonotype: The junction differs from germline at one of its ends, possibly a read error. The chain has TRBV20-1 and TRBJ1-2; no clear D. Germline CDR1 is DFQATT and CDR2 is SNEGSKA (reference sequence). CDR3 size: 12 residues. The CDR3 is CRAPRGYEGYTF. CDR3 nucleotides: TGCCGTGCTCCCCGGGGATATGAGGGCTACACCTTC.

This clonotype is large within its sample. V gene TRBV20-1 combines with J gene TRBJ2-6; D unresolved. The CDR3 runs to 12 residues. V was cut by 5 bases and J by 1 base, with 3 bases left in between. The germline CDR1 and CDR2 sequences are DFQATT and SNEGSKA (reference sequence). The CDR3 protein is CSASSGANVLTF. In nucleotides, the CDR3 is TGCAGTGCTTCATCTGGGGCCAACGTCCTGACTTTC.

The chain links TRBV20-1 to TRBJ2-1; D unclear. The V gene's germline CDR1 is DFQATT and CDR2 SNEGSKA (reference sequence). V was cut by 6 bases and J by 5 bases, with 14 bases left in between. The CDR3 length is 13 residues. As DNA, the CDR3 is TGCAGTGCCCCTGATGCTGGCGACAATGAGCAGTTCTTC. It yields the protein CSAPDAGDNEQFF.

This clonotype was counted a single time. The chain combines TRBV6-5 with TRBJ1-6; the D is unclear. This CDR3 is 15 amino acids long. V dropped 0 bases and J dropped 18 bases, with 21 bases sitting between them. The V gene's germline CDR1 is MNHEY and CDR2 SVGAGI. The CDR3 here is CASSYSVGPADSPHF. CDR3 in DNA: TGTGCCAGCAGTTACTCGGTAGGGCCAGCAGATTCACCCCACTTT.

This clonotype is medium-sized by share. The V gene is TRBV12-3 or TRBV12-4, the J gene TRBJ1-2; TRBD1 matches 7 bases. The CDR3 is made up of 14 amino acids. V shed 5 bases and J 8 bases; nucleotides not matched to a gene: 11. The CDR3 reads CASSPERGRGGYTF. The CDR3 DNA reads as TGTGCCAGCAGTCCGGAAAGGGGGCGAGGGGGCTACACCTTC.

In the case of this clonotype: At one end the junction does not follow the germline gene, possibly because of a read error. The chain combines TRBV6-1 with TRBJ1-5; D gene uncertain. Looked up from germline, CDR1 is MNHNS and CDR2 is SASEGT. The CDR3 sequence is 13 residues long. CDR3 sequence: CARGDTGNPPQHF. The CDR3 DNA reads TGTGCAAGAGGCGATACCGGAAATCCGCCCCAGCATTTT.

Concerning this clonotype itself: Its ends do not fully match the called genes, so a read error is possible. CDR3 region: CARSLKKTVPMNTEAFF. Here the CDR3 DNA reads TGTGCCAGAAGTTTAAAGAAGACAGTACCCATGAACACTGAAGCTTTCTTT. The V gene is TRBV27, the J gene TRBJ1-1; perhaps TRBD1 as D (5 bases). This CDR3 region has 17 residues. Germline CDR1 reads MNHEY; CDR2 reads SMNVEV (reference sequence).

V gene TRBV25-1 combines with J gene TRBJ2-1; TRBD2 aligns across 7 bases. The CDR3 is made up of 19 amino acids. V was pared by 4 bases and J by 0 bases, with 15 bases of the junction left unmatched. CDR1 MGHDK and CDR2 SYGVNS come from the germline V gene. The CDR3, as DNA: TGTGCCAGCAGTGCCACCAGCGGAGAACTAGCGAGCTCCTACAATGAGCAGTTCTTC. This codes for CASSATSGELASSYNEQFF.

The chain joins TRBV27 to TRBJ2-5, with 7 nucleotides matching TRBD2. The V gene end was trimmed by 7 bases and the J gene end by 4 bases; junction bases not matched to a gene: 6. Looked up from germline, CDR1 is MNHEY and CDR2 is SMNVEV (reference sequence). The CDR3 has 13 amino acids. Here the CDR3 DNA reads TGTGCCAGCAAGATAAGGGAGGGAGAGACCCAGTACTTC. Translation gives CASKIREGETQYF.

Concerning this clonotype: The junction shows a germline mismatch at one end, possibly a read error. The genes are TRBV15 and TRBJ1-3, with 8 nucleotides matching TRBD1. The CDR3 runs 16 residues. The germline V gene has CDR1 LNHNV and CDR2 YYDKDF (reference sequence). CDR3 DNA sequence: TGTGACCCCCGCAGGGGACAGGTAATCTCTGGAAACACAATATATTTT. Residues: CDPRRGQVISGNTIYF.

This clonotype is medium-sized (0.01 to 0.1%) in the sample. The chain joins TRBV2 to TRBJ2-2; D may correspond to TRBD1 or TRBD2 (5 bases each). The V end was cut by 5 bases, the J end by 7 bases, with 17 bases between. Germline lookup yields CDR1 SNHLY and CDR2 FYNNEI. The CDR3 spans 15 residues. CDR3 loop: CASSWDAPANGELFF. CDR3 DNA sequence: TGTGCCAGCAGTTGGGACGCCCCGGCTAACGGGGAGCTGTTTTTT. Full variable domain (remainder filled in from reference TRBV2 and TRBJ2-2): EPEVTQTPSHQVTQMGQEVILRCVPISNHLYFYWYRQILGQKVEFLVSFYNNEISEKSEIFDDQFSVERPDGSNFTLKIRSTKLEDSAMYFCASSWDAPANGELFFGEGSRLTVL.

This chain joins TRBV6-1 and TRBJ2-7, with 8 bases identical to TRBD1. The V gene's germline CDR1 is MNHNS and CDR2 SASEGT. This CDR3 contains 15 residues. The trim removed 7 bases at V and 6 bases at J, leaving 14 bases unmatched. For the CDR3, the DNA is TGTGCCAGCACGGACAGGGCAGACGGTAGAGCCGAGCAGTACTTC. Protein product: CASTDRADGRAEQYF.

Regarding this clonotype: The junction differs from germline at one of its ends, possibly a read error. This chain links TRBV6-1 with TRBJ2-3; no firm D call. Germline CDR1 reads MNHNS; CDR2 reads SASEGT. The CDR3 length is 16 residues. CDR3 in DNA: TGTGCCAGCCGTGAATGTCGGAGCTCGCGCCCCGATACGCAGTATTTT. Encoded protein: CASRECRSSRPDTQYF.

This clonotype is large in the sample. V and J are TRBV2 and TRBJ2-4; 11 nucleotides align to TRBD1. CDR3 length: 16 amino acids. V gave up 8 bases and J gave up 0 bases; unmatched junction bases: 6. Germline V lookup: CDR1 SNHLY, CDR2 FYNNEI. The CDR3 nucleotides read TGTGCCAGCGGGGACAGGGGGAATAGAGCCAAAAACATTCAGTACTTC. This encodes CASGDRGNRAKNIQYF.

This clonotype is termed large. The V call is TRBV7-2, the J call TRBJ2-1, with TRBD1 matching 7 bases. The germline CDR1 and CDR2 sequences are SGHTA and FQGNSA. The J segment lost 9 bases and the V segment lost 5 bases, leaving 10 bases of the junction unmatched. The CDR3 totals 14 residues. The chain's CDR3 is CASSPVRGPPEQFF. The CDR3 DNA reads TGTGCCAGCAGCCCCGTTAGGGGGCCCCCTGAGCAGTTCTTC.

The CDR3 nucleotides are TGTGCCACCAGGGGACAGGTCCTCTCTGGAAACACCATATATTTT. Encoded protein: CATRGQVLSGNTIYF. The V and J genes are TRBV15 and TRBJ1-3; 8 bases match TRBD1. Germline V gene sequence: CDR1 LNHNV, CDR2 YYDKDF (reference sequence). J gave up 0 bases and V 6 bases, and 4 bases lay outside the gene matches. The CDR3 is made up of 15 amino acids.

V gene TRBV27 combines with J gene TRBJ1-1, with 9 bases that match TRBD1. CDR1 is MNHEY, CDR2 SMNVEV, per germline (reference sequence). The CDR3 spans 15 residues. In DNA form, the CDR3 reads TGTGGCAGTGGGAAGGGACAGGGCTTGAACACTGAAGCTTTCTTT. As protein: CGSGKGQGLNTEAFF.

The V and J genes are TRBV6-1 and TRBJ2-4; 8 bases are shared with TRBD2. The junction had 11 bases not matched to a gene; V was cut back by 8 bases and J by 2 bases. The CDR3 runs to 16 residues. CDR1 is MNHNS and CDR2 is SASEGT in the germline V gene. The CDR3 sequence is CASLYGAGGPKNIQYF. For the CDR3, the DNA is TGTGCCAGCCTCTACGGGGCGGGGGGACCCAAAAACATTCAGTACTTC.

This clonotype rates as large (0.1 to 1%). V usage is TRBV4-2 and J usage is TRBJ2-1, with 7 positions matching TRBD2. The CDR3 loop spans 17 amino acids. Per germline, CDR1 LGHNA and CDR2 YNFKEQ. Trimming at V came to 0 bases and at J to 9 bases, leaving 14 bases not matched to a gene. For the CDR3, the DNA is TGTGCCAGCAGCCAAGATCCAGTGGGAGGGCCTTATAGTGAGCAGTTCTTC. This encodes CASSQDPVGGPYSEQFF.

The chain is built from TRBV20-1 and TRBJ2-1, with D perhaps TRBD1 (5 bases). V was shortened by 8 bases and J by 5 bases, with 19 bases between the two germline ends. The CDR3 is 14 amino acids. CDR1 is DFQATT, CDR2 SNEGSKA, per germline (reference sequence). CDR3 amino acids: CSSIGHLPNNEQFF. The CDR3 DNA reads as TGCAGTTCTATTGGACATTTGCCAAACAATGAGCAGTTCTTC.

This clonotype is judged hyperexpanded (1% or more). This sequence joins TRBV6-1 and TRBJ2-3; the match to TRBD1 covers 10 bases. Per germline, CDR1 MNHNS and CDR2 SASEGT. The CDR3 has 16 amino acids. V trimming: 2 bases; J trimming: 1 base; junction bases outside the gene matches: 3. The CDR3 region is CASSERGTGGTDTQYF. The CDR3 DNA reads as TGTGCCAGCAGTGAAAGGGGGACAGGGGGCACAGATACGCAGTATTTT.

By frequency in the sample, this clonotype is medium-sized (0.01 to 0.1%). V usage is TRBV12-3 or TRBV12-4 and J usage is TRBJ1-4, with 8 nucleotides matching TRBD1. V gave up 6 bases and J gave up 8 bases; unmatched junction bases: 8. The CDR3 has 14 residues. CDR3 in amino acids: CASSPQGAGEKLFF. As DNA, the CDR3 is TGTGCCAGCAGCCCCCAGGGGGCAGGAGAAAAACTGTTTTTT.

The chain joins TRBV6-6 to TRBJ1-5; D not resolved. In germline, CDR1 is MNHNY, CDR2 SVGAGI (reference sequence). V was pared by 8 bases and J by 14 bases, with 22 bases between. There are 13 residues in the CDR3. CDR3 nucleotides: TGTGCCAGCGGCGATCACGGAAATCCGCACAAGCATTTT. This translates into CASGDHGNPHKHF.

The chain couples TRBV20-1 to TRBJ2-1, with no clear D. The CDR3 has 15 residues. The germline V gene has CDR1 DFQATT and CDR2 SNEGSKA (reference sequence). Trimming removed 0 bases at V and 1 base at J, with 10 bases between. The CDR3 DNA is TGCAGTGCTAGAGATGCTGGCGTATCCTACAATGAGCAGTTCTTC. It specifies CSARDAGVSYNEQFF.

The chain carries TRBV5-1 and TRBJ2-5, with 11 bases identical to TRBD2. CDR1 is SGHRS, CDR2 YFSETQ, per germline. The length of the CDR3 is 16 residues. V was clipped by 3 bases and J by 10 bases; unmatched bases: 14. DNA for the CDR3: TGCGCCAGCAGCTCGGGGCTAGCGGGAGGTCAAGAGGTCCAGTACTTC. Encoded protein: CASSSGLAGGQEVQYF.

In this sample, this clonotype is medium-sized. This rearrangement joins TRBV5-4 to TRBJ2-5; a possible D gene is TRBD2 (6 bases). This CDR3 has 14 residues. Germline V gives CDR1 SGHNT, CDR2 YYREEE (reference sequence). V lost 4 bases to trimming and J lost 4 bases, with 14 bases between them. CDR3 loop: CASSPRWGVETQYF. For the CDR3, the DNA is TGTGCCAGCAGCCCAAGGTGGGGGGTAGAGACCCAGTACTTC.

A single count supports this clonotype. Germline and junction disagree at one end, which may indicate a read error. The CDR3 loop is CAPGGLSTDTQYF. The CDR3 DNA sequence: TGTGCCCCCGGGGGTCTCAGCACAGATACGCAGTATTTT. The chain carries TRBV20-1 and TRBJ2-3; possibly TRBD2 for D (6 bases). Per the germline V gene, CDR1 is DFQATT and CDR2 is SNEGSKA (reference sequence). CDR3 length: 13 amino acids.

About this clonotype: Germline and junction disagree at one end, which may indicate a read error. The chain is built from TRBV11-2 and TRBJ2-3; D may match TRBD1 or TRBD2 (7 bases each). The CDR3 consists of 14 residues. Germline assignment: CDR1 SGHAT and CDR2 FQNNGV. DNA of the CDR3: TGTGCCCGCAGGGGGGGCTCGCCCACAGATACGAAGTATTTT. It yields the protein CARRGGSPTDTKYF.

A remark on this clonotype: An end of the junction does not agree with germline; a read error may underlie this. CDR3 amino acids: CAGSDNKGDTQYF. The CDR3 region has the DNA TGTGCCGGCAGTGACAACAAGGGAGATACGCAGTATTTT. V usage is TRBV25-1 and J usage is TRBJ2-3, with D uncertain. Germline lookup yields CDR1 MGHDK and CDR2 SYGVNS. There are 13 residues in the CDR3.

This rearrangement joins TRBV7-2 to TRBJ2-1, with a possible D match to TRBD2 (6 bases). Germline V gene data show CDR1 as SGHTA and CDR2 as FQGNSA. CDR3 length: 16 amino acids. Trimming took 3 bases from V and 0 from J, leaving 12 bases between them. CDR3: CASSFGLASSYNEQFF. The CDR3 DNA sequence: TGTGCCAGCAGCTTCGGGCTAGCGAGCTCCTACAATGAGCAGTTCTTC.

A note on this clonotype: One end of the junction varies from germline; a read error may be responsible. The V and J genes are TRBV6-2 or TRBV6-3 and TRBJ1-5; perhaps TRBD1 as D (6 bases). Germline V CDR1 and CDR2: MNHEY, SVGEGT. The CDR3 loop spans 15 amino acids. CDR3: CASRRRTVPPGTQHF. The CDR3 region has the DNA TGTGCCAGCCGTCGCCGGACAGTCCCACCGGGGACCCAGCATTTC.

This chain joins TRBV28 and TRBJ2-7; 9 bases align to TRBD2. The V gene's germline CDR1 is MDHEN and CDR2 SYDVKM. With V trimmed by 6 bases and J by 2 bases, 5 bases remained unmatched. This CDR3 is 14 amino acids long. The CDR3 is CASRVPSGTYEQYF. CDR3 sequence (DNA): TGTGCCAGCAGGGTACCTAGCGGGACCTACGAGCAGTACTTC.